This TCR beta chain was documented in a study of T cell repertoires in cytomegalovirus infection. This clonotype was seen once. The antigen remains undetermined. A much larger clone sits a single nucleotide away, making a read error possible. The CDR3 sequence is 15 residues long. Germline loops: CDR1 ENHRY, CDR2 SYGVKD. One entry per CDR3 protein, called by TCRdb with MiXCR from the reads. The repertoire consists of roughly 800,000 distinct CDR3 sequences, with almost 30% occurring once and the leading ten covering about an eighth. This sequence joins TRBV10-3 and TRBJ2-5, with a possible D match to TRBD1 (5 bases). The sample was cultured CD8+ T cells from PBMCs, taken from culture after CMV antigen stimulation. This TCR derives from a human donor in good health (CMV status not recorded). Some clones in this sample may be carry-over from other donors' samples. DNA of the CDR3: TGTGTCATCAGTGAGGCCCAGCAGGGAAAAGAGACCCAGTACTTC. As protein: CVISEAQQGKETQYF.